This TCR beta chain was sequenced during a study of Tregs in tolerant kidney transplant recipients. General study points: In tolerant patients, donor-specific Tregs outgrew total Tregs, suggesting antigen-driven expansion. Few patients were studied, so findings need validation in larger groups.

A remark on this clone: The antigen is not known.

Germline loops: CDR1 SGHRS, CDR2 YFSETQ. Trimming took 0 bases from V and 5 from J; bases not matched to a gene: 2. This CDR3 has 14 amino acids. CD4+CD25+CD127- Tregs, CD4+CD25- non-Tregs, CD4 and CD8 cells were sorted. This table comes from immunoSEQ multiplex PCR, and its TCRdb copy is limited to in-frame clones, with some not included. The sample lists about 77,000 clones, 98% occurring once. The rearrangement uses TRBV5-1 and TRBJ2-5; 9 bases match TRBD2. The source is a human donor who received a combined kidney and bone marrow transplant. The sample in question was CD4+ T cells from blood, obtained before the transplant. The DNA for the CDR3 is TGCGCCAGCAGCTTGGAGACTAGCGGCGAGACCCAGTACTTC. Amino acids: CASSLETSGETQYF.